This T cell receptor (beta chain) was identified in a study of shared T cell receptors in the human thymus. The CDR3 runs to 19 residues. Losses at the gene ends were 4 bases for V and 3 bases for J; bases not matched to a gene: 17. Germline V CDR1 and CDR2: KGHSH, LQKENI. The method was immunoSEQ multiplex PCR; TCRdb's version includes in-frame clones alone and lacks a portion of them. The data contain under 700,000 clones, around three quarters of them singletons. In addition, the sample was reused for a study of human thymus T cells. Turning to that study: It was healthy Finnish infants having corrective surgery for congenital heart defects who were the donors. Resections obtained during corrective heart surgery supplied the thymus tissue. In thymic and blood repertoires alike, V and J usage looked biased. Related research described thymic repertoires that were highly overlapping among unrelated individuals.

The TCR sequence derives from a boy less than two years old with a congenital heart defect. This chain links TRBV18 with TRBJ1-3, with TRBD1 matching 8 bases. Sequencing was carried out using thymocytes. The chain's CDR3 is CASSRTRVDRERNGNTIYF. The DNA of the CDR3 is TGTGCCAGCTCACGCACCAGAGTGGACAGGGAGCGAAATGGAAACACCATATATTTT.